The 9 T cell receptor beta chains in this list originate from one sample, sequenced in a study of neurological immune-mediated disorders. TCRdb reprocessed the 5' RACE reads via MiXCR and lists one record per CDR3 protein. The repertoire holds fewer than 25,000 distinct CDR3 sequences, with around an eighth as singletons. Sequenced: PBMCs. These receptors came from a woman aged 60 to 75 with HTLV-1-associated myelopathy (HAM/TSP).

This clonotype was seen at least ten times. V gene TRBV12-3 or TRBV12-4 combines with J gene TRBJ1-1; 8 bases agree with TRBD1. With 5 bases clipped from V and 1 base from J, the junction kept 6 bases outside the gene matches. CDR3 length equals 15 residues. This chain's CDR3 is CASSPRGTGNTEAFF. CDR3 bases: TGTGCCAGCAGTCCGAGGGGGACAGGGAACACTGAAGCTTTCTTT.

This clonotype appeared many times. The gene calls are TRBV6-5 and TRBJ2-2; no definite D call. The CDR3 totals 15 residues. V lost 2 bases to trimming and J lost 6 bases, with 13 bases between them. Germline CDR1 and CDR2: MNHEY and SVGAGI. The CDR3 sequence is CASSYQQPTAGELFF. The CDR3 region has the DNA TGTGCCAGCAGTTACCAACAGCCGACGGCCGGGGAGCTGTTTTTT.

This clonotype was observed many times. V gene TRBV5-1 combines with J gene TRBJ2-2; the D is unclear. There are 15 residues in the CDR3. V lost 4 bases to trimming and J lost 4 bases, with 14 bases between them. Germline CDR1 SGHRS, CDR2 YFSETQ. For the CDR3, the DNA is TGCGCCAGCAGCGAGCCCGGGTCCCGCACCGGGGAGCTGTTTTTT. It encodes CASSEPGSRTGELFF.

At least ten counts were recorded for this clonotype. This CDR3 is CASSYSDAVRDGYTF. Written as DNA, the CDR3 is TGTGCCAGCAGTTACTCCGATGCCGTCAGAGACGGCTACACCTTC. The chain couples TRBV6-6 to TRBJ1-2; D gene unclear. Germline V gene data show CDR1 as MNHNY and CDR2 as SVGAGI (reference sequence). The CDR3 sequence is 15 residues long. V was pared by 0 bases and J by 8 bases, with 16 bases between.

This clonotype showed up many times. This chain joins TRBV5-1 and TRBJ2-2, with D hard to call. V lost 4 bases to trimming and J lost 5 bases, with 12 bases between them. CDR3 size: 14 residues. Germline V gene sequence: CDR1 SGHRS, CDR2 YFSETQ. In DNA form, the CDR3 reads TGCGCCAGCAGCCACCGCGGAACAACCGGGGAGCTGTTTTTT. Its translation: CASSHRGTTGELFF. Supplemented by reference TRBV5-1 and TRBJ2-2, the full variable domain reads KAGVTQTPRYLIKTRGQQVTLSCSPISGHRSVSWYQQTPGQGLQFLFEYFSETQRNKGNFPGRFSGRQFSNSRSEMNVSTLELGDSALYLCASSHRGTTGELFFGEGSRLTVL.

This clonotype was detected ten times or more. This chain links TRBV7-8 with TRBJ2-1; 7 positions match TRBD1. The CDR3 contains 15 residues. Germline CDR1 and CDR2: SGHVS and FQNEAQ. V shed 3 bases, J shed 7 bases, and the junction held 9 bases outside the gene matches. This CDR3 reads CASSLSDRLGNEQFF. In DNA, the CDR3 is TGTGCCAGCAGCTTGTCGGACAGGTTAGGGAATGAGCAGTTCTTC.

J is TRBJ1-5 and V is TRBV6-1; 7 nucleotides line up with TRBD1. In germline, CDR1 is MNHNS, CDR2 SASEGT. The junction had 8 bases not matched to a gene; V was cut back by 3 bases and J by 0 bases. CDR3 length: 17 residues. The CDR3 bases are TGTGCCAGCAGTGACCCGGGACAGAAGTATAGCAATCAGCCCCAGCATTTT. Protein product: CASSDPGQKYSNQPQHF.

This clonotype was seen at least ten times. V usage is TRBV27 and J usage is TRBJ1-1; D unclear. V gave up 7 bases and J gave up 2 bases, with 5 bases separating them. Germline loops: CDR1 MNHEY, CDR2 SMNVEV (reference sequence). This CDR3 region has 11 residues. CDR3 sequence: CASNRNTEAFF. CDR3 nucleotide sequence: TGTGCCAGCAACCGTAACACTGAAGCTTTCTTT.

This clonotype appeared many times. This chain uses TRBV5-1 with TRBJ1-3; 8 bases fit TRBD1. The CDR3 runs to 14 residues. Losses at the gene ends were 4 bases for V and 8 bases for J; bases not matched to a gene: 8. Germline V gives CDR1 SGHRS, CDR2 YFSETQ. In DNA, the CDR3 is TGCGCCAGCAGCGGTGGACAGGGTTCGGACACCATATATTTT. Its protein product is CASSGGQGSDTIYF.